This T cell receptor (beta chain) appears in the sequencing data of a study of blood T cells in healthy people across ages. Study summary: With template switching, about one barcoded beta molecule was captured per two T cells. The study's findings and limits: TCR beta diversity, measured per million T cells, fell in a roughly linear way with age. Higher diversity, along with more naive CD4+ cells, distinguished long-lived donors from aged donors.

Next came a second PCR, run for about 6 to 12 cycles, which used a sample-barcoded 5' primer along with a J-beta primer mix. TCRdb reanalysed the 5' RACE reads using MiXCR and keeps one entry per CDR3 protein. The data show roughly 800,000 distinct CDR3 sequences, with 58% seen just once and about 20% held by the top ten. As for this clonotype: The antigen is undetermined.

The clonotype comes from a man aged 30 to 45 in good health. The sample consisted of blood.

CDR3 region: CASSPILAGVNTDTQYF. The CDR3 DNA sequence: TGTGCCAGCAGCCCAATCTTGGCGGGGGTTAACACAGATACGCAGTATTTT. This rearrangement joins TRBV7-9 to TRBJ2-3, with 7 bases aligning to TRBD2. The junction had 13 bases not matched to a gene; V was cut back by 5 bases and J by 2 bases. This CDR3 is built from 17 residues. Germline CDR1 SEHNR, CDR2 FQNEAQ (reference sequence).